This T cell receptor beta chain was documented in a study of T cell repertoires in cytomegalovirus infection. Study context: Carrying CMV and the relevant HLA type showed in public TCR beta signatures. Whole-study findings and limits: Summed frequency of shared TCR beta families picked out CMV carriers who also had the relevant HLA. CMV-specific TCR beta clonotypes restricted by HLA-C dominated the ex vivo response.

MiXCR, run by TCRdb on the reads, gives a single entry per CDR3 protein. The sample lists around 450,000 distinct CDR3 sequences, roughly a third seen once, with roughly an eighth in the top ten. In its sample, this clonotype was seen many times. Antigen specificity is unknown. This sequence originates from a human donor in good health (CMV status not recorded). Some clones in this sample may be carry-over from other donors' samples. The sample comprised PBMCs.

CDR3 residues: CASGGKPYEQYF. The CDR3 DNA sequence: TGTGCCAGCGGGGGCAAACCCTACGAGCAGTACTTC. The V and J genes are TRBV7-2 and TRBJ2-7; D might be TRBD1 (6 bases). The CDR3 is 12 amino acids. V was clipped by 8 bases and J by 2 bases, with 10 bases between them. Germline V gives CDR1 SGHTA, CDR2 FQGNSA.